This passage covers 8 T cell receptor beta chains from one sample sequenced in a study of blood T cell repertoires in COVID-19. Using immunoSEQ multiplex PCR, the repertoire was profiled, and TCRdb retains in-frame clones only, with some absent. The sample lists 95,000 to 150,000 clones; over 65% were seen once. Source material: peripheral blood. The receptor set was obtained from a human donor with acute or convalescent COVID-19. The donor label of this sample is uncertain.

V is TRBV6-5 and J is TRBJ1-5; D is ambiguous. The CDR3 length is 15 residues. Germline V CDR1 and CDR2: MNHEY, SVGAGI. Trimming pared 5 bases from V and 1 base from J, leaving 12 bases between. The CDR3: CASSRGSWSNQPQHF. CDR3 nucleotides: TGTGCCAGCAGTCGAGGATCGTGGAGCAATCAGCCCCAGCATTTT.

The chain links TRBV2 to TRBJ2-5; no clear D gene. Per the germline V gene, CDR1 is SNHLY and CDR2 is FYNNEI. This CDR3 comprises 15 residues. Trimming pared 3 bases from V and 5 bases from J, leaving 16 bases between. The CDR3: CASSEPFSGRETQYF. DNA for the CDR3: TGTGCCAGCAGTGAGCCTTTTTCGGGTAGGGAGACCCAGTACTTC.

The chain has TRBV6-5 and TRBJ1-5; D is unresolved. The CDR3 extends over 14 amino acids. V lost 7 bases and J 6 bases, leaving 16 bases between the germline ends. Germline V gene lookup returns CDR1 MNHEY and CDR2 SVGAGI. The CDR3 DNA sequence: TGTGCCAGCATCCGCTCAGGCGCTGGTCAGCCCCAGCATTTT. It specifies CASIRSGAGQPQHF.

The V gene is TRBV6-2 or TRBV6-3, the J gene TRBJ2-3; D might be TRBD2 (5 bases). This CDR3 contains 14 residues. The V gene lost 0 bases and the J gene lost 6 bases, with 10 bases spanning the gap. CDR1 MNHEY and CDR2 SVGEGT come from the germline V gene. CDR3 amino acids: CASSYSRVWDTQYF. As DNA, the CDR3 is TGTGCCAGCAGTTACTCGAGGGTATGGGATACGCAGTATTTT.

This clone was detected a few times. This chain joins TRBV11-2 and TRBJ2-5, with D possibly TRBD2 on 7 matching bases. V was pared by 1 base and J by 5 bases, with 17 bases between. The CDR3 loop spans 16 amino acids. Germline V lookup: CDR1 SGHAT, CDR2 FQNNGV. The CDR3 reads CASSLGGGPGFETQYF. In nucleotides, the CDR3 is TGTGCCAGCAGCTTAGGGGGGGGGCCAGGGTTTGAGACCCAGTACTTC.

This clone was recorded at least ten times. The chain is built from TRBV5-7 and TRBJ1-2, with 8 bases fitting TRBD1. TRBV5-7 is classed as an ORF, of uncertain function. The J segment lost 1 base and the V segment lost 1 base, leaving 12 bases of the junction unmatched. The CDR3 extends over 18 amino acids. CDR3 DNA sequence: TGTGCCAGCAGCTTGCAGCCTCGGGGACAGGAAGGTAACTATGGCTACACCTTC. It encodes CASSLQPRGQEGNYGYTF.

In this sample, this clone turned up a few times. The V gene is TRBV18, the J gene TRBJ1-5; TRBD1 agrees at 7 bases. V dropped 5 bases and J dropped 1; count of bases not matched to a gene: 2. The CDR3 totals 14 residues. Germline values: CDR1 KGHSH, CDR2 LQKENI. The CDR3 DNA follows: TGTGCCAGCTCAGTGGACAGGAGCAATCAGCCCCAGCATTTT. Amino acid sequence: CASSVDRSNQPQHF.

The rearrangement links TRBV6-5 to TRBJ1-4; 7 nucleotides line up with TRBD1. Per germline, CDR1 MNHEY and CDR2 SVGAGI. The CDR3 contains 14 residues. Germline trimming cut 6 bases from V and 4 bases from J; bases unmatched to any gene: 5. CDR3 protein: CASRATGSNEKLFF. In DNA, the CDR3 is TGTGCCAGCAGGGCGACAGGGAGTAATGAAAAACTGTTTTTT.